This T cell receptor beta chain was captured by sequencing in a study of T cell responses to AZD1222 COVID-19 vaccine. Concerning this clone itself: The antigen is undetermined.

Study-wide results and limits: Donors skewed white British and female; clonal diversity was possibly underestimated.

From germline, CDR1 is SGDLS and CDR2 YYNGEE. V shed 0 bases and J 4 bases; nucleotides not matched to a gene: 7. This CDR3 is 19 amino acids long. Assay: immunoSEQ multiplex PCR; the TCRdb copy retains only in-frame clones and omits some. The table has roughly 180,000 clones, around 89% seen once. The source is an adult in good health. This sample comprised peripheral blood, obtained on day 0 of AZD1222 vaccination. The chain joins TRBV9 to TRBJ2-2, with TRBD2 matching over 15 bases. The CDR3 nucleotides read TGTGCCAGCAGCGTAGCCTCCGGGACTAGCGGGGGGCCCACCGGGGAGCTGTTTTTT. Protein product: CASSVASGTSGGPTGELFF.